The source of this T cell receptor beta chain is a study of T cell changes during pregnancy in multiple sclerosis. There are 13 residues in the CDR3. V dropped 4 bases and J dropped 6; count of bases not matched to a gene: 3. Germline V CDR1 and CDR2: SGDLS, YYNGEE. Data came from immunoSEQ multiplex PCR; TCRdb stores just in-frame clones and leaves some out. The table records about 38,000 clones, around 92% of them present only once. Material: CD8+ T cells from peripheral blood mononuclear cells, obtained after pregnancy. The rearrangement links TRBV9 to TRBJ1-2; 10 nucleotides match TRBD1. The TCR sequence derives from a female donor with multiple sclerosis, enrolled in a pregnancy study. CDR3 sequence (DNA): TGTGCCAGCAGCCTAGACAGGGGGCATGGCTACACCTTC. It specifies CASSLDRGHGYTF.